Shown below are 27 T cell receptor beta chains from a single sample sequenced in a study of T cell responses to AZD1222 COVID-19 vaccine. The repertoire was sequenced with immunoSEQ multiplex PCR; TCRdb's copy has only in-frame clones and lacks some. The sample shows 90,000 to 150,000 clones, approximately 90% of them seen only once. The specimen was peripheral blood, collected 28 days after the second AZD1222 dose. All receptors come from an adult who received the AZD1222 COVID-19 vaccine.

J is TRBJ1-1 and V is TRBV7-8; unclear D gene. V was pared by 2 bases and J by 6 bases, with 10 bases between. The CDR3 length is 13 residues. CDR1 and CDR2 from the germline V gene are SGHVS and FQNEAQ. The CDR3 spells CASSLLRNSEAFF. The CDR3 DNA reads TGTGCCAGCAGCTTACTAAGAAATTCTGAAGCTTTCTTT.

The chain couples TRBV18 to TRBJ1-1; perhaps TRBD1 as D (5 bases). From germline, CDR1 is KGHSH and CDR2 LQKENI. This CDR3 region has 12 residues. V was shortened by 7 bases and J by 1 base, with 7 bases between the two germline ends. CDR3 sequence: CASYGANTEAFF. The CDR3 DNA sequence: TGTGCCAGCTATGGGGCGAACACTGAAGCTTTCTTT.

About this clone itself: The same CDR3 can be traced to other DNA sequences in this sample. The chain has TRBV18 and TRBJ1-1; no firm D call. The CDR3 length is 13 residues. Trimming shortened V by 2 bases and J by 2 bases, and 6 bases separated the two germline ends. Germline CDR1 KGHSH, CDR2 LQKENI. CDR3 amino acids: CASSPGRNTEAFF. The CDR3 DNA reads as TGTGCCAGCTCACCAGGGAGAAACACTGAAGCTTTCTTT. Complete variable domain (other parts from reference TRBV18 and TRBJ1-1): NAGVMQNPRHLVRRRGQEARLRCSPMKGHSHVYWYRQLPEEGLKFMVYLQKENIIDESGMPKERFSAEFPKEGPSILRIQQVVRGDSAAYFCASSPGRNTEAFFGQGTRLTVV.

The chain is built from TRBV27 and TRBJ1-2; D gene unclear. In germline, CDR1 is MNHEY, CDR2 SMNVEV (reference sequence). The CDR3 is made up of 13 amino acids. V gave up 0 bases and J gave up 3 bases, with 5 bases separating them. The CDR3 DNA sequence: TGTGCCAGCAGTTTATCGAGCTACTATGGCTACACCTTC. Protein: CASSLSSYYGYTF.

The rearrangement joins TRBV30 to TRBJ2-2; D possibly corresponds to TRBD1 (6 bases). Trimming removed 0 bases at V and 4 bases at J, with 15 bases between. The CDR3 totals 16 residues. Germline V gene data show CDR1 as GTSNPN and CDR2 as SVGIG (reference sequence). The CDR3 protein is CAWSVRAGVITGELFF. The CDR3 DNA follows: TGTGCCTGGAGTGTACGGGCAGGGGTGATCACCGGGGAGCTGTTTTTT.

This chain connects TRBV5-1 to TRBJ2-2; D is ambiguous. The germline gives CDR1 SGHRS, CDR2 YFSETQ. V was cut by 2 bases and J by 9 bases, with 8 bases left in between. The CDR3 consists of 12 residues. DNA for the CDR3: TGCGCCAGCAGCTTAGTTCAGTGGGAGCTGTTTTTT. This sequence encodes CASSLVQWELFF.

The chain recombines TRBV19 with TRBJ1-1, with 10 bases fitting TRBD1. The V segment lost 9 bases and the J segment 4 bases; nucleotides outside the gene matches: 11. In germline, CDR1 is LNHDA, CDR2 SQIVND (reference sequence). CDR3 size: 15 residues. The CDR3 loop reads CASSWDRGVGTEAFF. The CDR3 DNA sequence: TGTGCCAGCTCATGGGACAGGGGTGTGGGCACTGAAGCTTTCTTT.

The chain combines TRBV4-3 with TRBJ2-7, with D possibly matching TRBD1 (6 bases). This CDR3 is 13 amino acids long. The V end lost 2 bases, the J end lost 1 base, and 6 bases lay between the germline ends. Germline V gene sequence: CDR1 LGHNA, CDR2 YSLEER. For the CDR3, the DNA is TGCGCCAGCAGCCAAACAGGGTCCTACGAGCAGTACTTC. It translates to CASSQTGSYEQYF.

The count of this clone is one. This chain links TRBV11-3 with TRBJ2-5; possibly TRBD2 for D (6 bases). The CDR3 totals 14 residues. Deletions cut 6 bases from V and 1 base from J, with 12 bases between. Germline V gene data show CDR1 as SGHNT and CDR2 as YENEEA. This CDR3 is CASSSEGLQETQYF. DNA for the CDR3: TGTGCCAGCAGTTCAGAGGGACTCCAAGAGACCCAGTACTTC.

The chain uses TRBV11-2 and TRBJ2-3; the match to TRBD2 covers 7 bases. The CDR3 totals 17 residues. Trimming removed 1 base from V and 5 bases from J; junction bases left unmatched: 12. Germline CDR1 SGHAT, CDR2 FQNNGV. This chain's CDR3 is CASSLGGTTFQGDTQYF. The CDR3 DNA follows: TGTGCCAGCAGCTTAGGGGGGACTACCTTCCAGGGAGATACGCAGTATTTT.

The genes are TRBV5-6 and TRBJ1-6; the D gene is possibly TRBD1 (6 bases). The germline V gene encodes CDR1 SGHDT and CDR2 YYEEEE. The CDR3 runs 14 residues. The V and J ends lost 4 bases and 6 bases respectively, with 11 bases between them. For the CDR3, the DNA is TGTGCCAGCAGCAGGACAGAGATTAATTCACCCCTCCACTTT. It translates to CASSRTEINSPLHF.

The genes are TRBV28 and TRBJ1-2, with D maybe TRBD1 (5 bases). CDR1 and CDR2 (germline): MDHEN, SYDVKM. The V end lost 5 bases, the J end lost 4 bases, and 17 bases lay between the germline ends. The CDR3 has 15 residues. CDR3 bases: TGTGCCAGCAGTCGAATCTACGGGGGAACCTATGGCTACACCTTC. Translating it yields CASSRIYGGTYGYTF.

J is TRBJ2-2 and V is TRBV6-4; TRBD2 matches at 7 bases. The CDR3 covers 13 residues. Germline V gene data show CDR1 as MRHNA and CDR2 as SNTAGT. Losses at the gene ends were 4 bases for V and 4 bases for J; bases not matched to a gene: 0. The CDR3 loop reads CASSGTSTGELFF. CDR3 bases: TGTGCCAGCAGTGGGACTAGCACCGGGGAGCTGTTTTTT.

The rearrangement joins TRBV6-2 or TRBV6-3 to TRBJ2-7, with a weak D call TRBD1 (6 bases). Germline loops: CDR1 MNHEY, CDR2 SVGEGT. With 5 bases removed from V and 6 bases from J, the gap between germline ends came to 17 bases. CDR3 length: 14 amino acids. The CDR3 DNA reads as TGTGCCAGCAGTGCGGACAGTAACGTGGGCGAGCAGTACTTC. Its translation: CASSADSNVGEQYF.

The rearrangement uses TRBV20-1 and TRBJ1-5; TRBD1 is a possible D gene (6 bases). The V and J ends lost 6 bases and 5 bases respectively, with 8 bases between them. This CDR3 comprises 11 residues. CDR1 is DFQATT and CDR2 is SNEGSKA in the germline V gene (reference sequence). The CDR3 is CSAAGDQPQHF. The CDR3 DNA is TGCAGTGCCGCAGGGGATCAGCCCCAGCATTTT.

The chain couples TRBV9 to TRBJ1-2, with D perhaps matching TRBD1 (6 bases). This CDR3 has 17 residues. Germline assignment: CDR1 SGDLS and CDR2 YYNGEE. V was cut by 0 bases and J by 0 bases, with 15 bases left in between. CDR3 amino acids: CASSVGQGPLANYGYTF. The DNA for the CDR3 is TGTGCCAGCAGCGTAGGGCAGGGGCCCTTAGCTAACTATGGCTACACCTTC.

V gene TRBV16 combines with J gene TRBJ2-7; TRBD1 aligns across 11 bases. Germline V lookup: CDR1 KGHSY, CDR2 FQNENV. The CDR3 length is 14 residues. V was pared by 6 bases and J by 6 bases, with 7 bases of the junction left unmatched. The CDR3 DNA sequence: TGTGCCAGCAGTCTAATGGGACAGGGGGGCGAGCAGTACTTC. Its protein is CASSLMGQGGEQYF.

The chain links TRBV7-3 to TRBJ2-1; 14 bases agree with TRBD2. The CDR3 loop spans 19 amino acids. J was trimmed by 4 bases and V by 5 bases; bases with no gene match: 13. Germline CDR1 and CDR2: SGHTA and FQGTGA. The CDR3 nucleotides read TGTGCCAGCAGCGGACAGACTAGCGGGGGGGTTCAACGATACAATGAGCAGTTCTTC. Protein: CASSGQTSGGVQRYNEQFF.

The chain's CDR3 is CASSAFDQDHGYTF. The CDR3 DNA reads TGTGCCAGCAGCGCTTTCGATCAAGACCATGGCTACACCTTC. The gene calls are TRBV9 and TRBJ1-2; no reliable D call. The length of the CDR3 is 14 residues. Germline CDR1 SGDLS, CDR2 YYNGEE. V was shortened by 3 bases and J by 6 bases, with 15 bases between the two germline ends.

The chain has TRBV7-3 and TRBJ1-2; TRBD1 aligns across 7 bases. Per germline, CDR1 SGHTA and CDR2 FQGTGA. Trimming took 5 bases from V and 2 from J; bases not matched to a gene: 5. The CDR3 is 14 residues long. CDR3 protein: CASSRQQGNYGYTF. The DNA of the CDR3 is TGTGCCAGCAGCCGGCAACAGGGGAACTATGGCTACACCTTC.

The chain uses TRBV6-1 and TRBJ1-1; 9 bases are shared with TRBD1. V gave up 3 bases and J gave up 5 bases; unmatched junction bases: 1. CDR3 size: 13 residues. In germline, CDR1 is MNHNS, CDR2 SASEGT. The CDR3 loop reads CASSEGQGTEAFF. CDR3 coding DNA: TGTGCCAGCAGTGAGGGACAGGGTACTGAAGCTTTCTTT.

The chain joins TRBV4-3 to TRBJ1-1; possibly TRBD1 for D (5 bases). The CDR3 has 15 residues. CDR1 is LGHNA, CDR2 YSLEER, per germline. V gave up 1 base and J gave up 3 bases, with 12 bases separating them. The CDR3 spells CASSQVSGWDTEAFF. CDR3 sequence (DNA): TGCGCCAGCAGCCAAGTGTCAGGGTGGGACACTGAAGCTTTCTTT.

The V gene is TRBV18, the J gene TRBJ2-7, with 9 bases matching TRBD2. V dropped 3 bases and J dropped 6; count of bases not matched to a gene: 12. The germline V gene has CDR1 KGHSH and CDR2 LQKENI. The CDR3 covers 16 residues. CDR3 sequence (DNA): TGTGCCAGCTCACCTAGGCCGGGACTAGCATCGTCCGAGCAGTACTTC. Its translation is CASSPRPGLASSEQYF.

The rearrangement uses TRBV4-3 and TRBJ1-4; 10 bases line up with TRBD1. V shed 6 bases and J 10 bases; nucleotides not matched to a gene: 8. Germline CDR1 LGHNA, CDR2 YSLEER. This CDR3 spans 14 amino acids. CDR3: CASRSDRGQAKLFF. CDR3 nucleotides: TGCGCCAGCAGATCAGACAGGGGGCAAGCAAAACTGTTTTTT.

The chain links TRBV30 to TRBJ1-3; tentative D call: TRBD1 (6 bases). V lost 8 bases, J lost 1 base, and 12 bases lay in between. The CDR3 runs 13 residues. In germline, CDR1 is GTSNPN, CDR2 SVGIG (reference sequence). CDR3 sequence: CAGHRDSGNTIYF. For the CDR3, the DNA is TGTGCCGGACACAGGGATTCTGGAAACACCATATATTTT.

V is TRBV5-1 and J is TRBJ2-7; D gene uncertain. From germline, CDR1 is SGHRS and CDR2 YFSETQ. V was trimmed by 6 bases and J by 5 bases, leaving 15 bases between them. The CDR3 covers 13 residues. The CDR3 loop is CASTLQVNDEQYF. The CDR3 nucleotides read TGCGCCAGCACACTCCAGGTTAATGACGAGCAGTACTTC.

The DNA for the CDR3 is TGCGCCAGCAGCCAACCGGGACAGGGCCGAAATCAGCCCCAGCATTTT. This sequence encodes CASSQPGQGRNQPQHF. This chain joins TRBV4-1 and TRBJ1-5; 9 nucleotides line up with TRBD1. Germline CDR1 is MGHRA and CDR2 is YSYEKL. The CDR3 has 16 residues. After removal of 2 bases from V and 4 bases from J, the junction contained 6 bases not matched to a gene.